These T cell receptor beta chains were read from a single sample in a study of T cells in Graves' hyperthyroidism and ophthalmopathy. TCRdb ran MiXCR on the multiplex PCR reads and lists one entry per CDR3 protein. Of about 350,000 distinct CDR3 sequences listed, over 11% are singletons. Sequenced input: blood. The receptors come from a woman younger than 45 with Graves' hyperthyroidism. Both conserved end residues are part of each CDR3. The D gene is left open where the match is weak. Not every row has a clone size; where given, it reads once, few, many or a size class.

D	V	size	J	DNA	CDR3
NA	TRBV3-1	NA	TRBJ2-3	TGTGCCAGCAGCCAACAGGTGCACACAGATACGCAGTATTTT	CASSQQVHTDTQYF
TRBD2	TRBV20-1	many	TRBJ2-7	TGCAGTGCTAGAGTCTCTAGCGGGTCCTACGAGCAGTACTTC	CSARVSSGSYEQYF
NA	TRBV28	many	TRBJ2-5	TGTGCCAGCACCTCTCCCGAGGCCCATCAGACCCAGTACTTC	CASTSPEAHQTQYF
NA	TRBV5-5	NA	TRBJ2-3	TGTGCCAGCAGCTTGAGCGGCACGGGCACAGATACGCAGTATTTT	CASSLSGTGTDTQYF
NA	TRBV6-2/TRBV6-3	many	TRBJ1-2	TGTGCCAGCAGTACAGGAGCTCGCGGCTACACCTTC	CASSTGARGYTF
NA	TRBV4-3	NA	TRBJ1-2	TGCGCCAGCAGCCAAGAGGGGCTGAGCTGGTACACCTTC	CASSQEGLSWYTF
TRBD2	TRBV11-2	many	TRBJ2-5	TGTGCCAGCAGCTCCTCCGGGACTAGGATTTCAGAGACCCAGTACTTC	CASSSSGTRISETQYF
TRBD1	TRBV12-3/TRBV12-4	many	TRBJ2-7	TGTGCCAGCAGGGCAGGGGGCGAGCAGTACTTC	CASRAGGEQYF
TRBD1	TRBV2	NA	TRBJ2-7	TGTGCCAGAAACCCCGCTGGACAGGCGATCTCCTACGAGCAGTACTTC	CARNPAGQAISYEQYF
NA	TRBV7-2	NA	TRBJ2-3	TGTGCCAGCAGCTTAGGAAGGACCTTCCAGGGTACGCAGTATTTT	CASSLGRTFQGTQYF
TRBD1	TRBV7-3	NA	TRBJ2-3	TGTGCCAGCAGCCCAGGACAGGGGCGCCTTAATCGCACAGATACGCAGTATTTT	CASSPGQGRLNRTDTQYF
NA	TRBV28	many	TRBJ1-1	TGTGCCAGCGGGCGGGGGATGGGCACTGAAGCTTTCTTT	CASGRGMGTEAFF
TRBD2	TRBV27	many	TRBJ2-1	TGTGCCAGCAGTTTAAGGGGGACTAGCGGGAGGAATGAGCAGTTCTTC	CASSLRGTSGRNEQFF
NA	TRBV4-3	NA	TRBJ2-1	TGCGCCAGCAGCCAAGCGGGAGCTTCCTACAATGAGCAGTTCTTC	CASSQAGASYNEQFF
TRBD1	TRBV29-1	few	TRBJ2-7	TGCAGCGTTTCCGTGGGACAGAGCTACGAGCAGTACTTC	CSVSVGQSYEQYF
NA	TRBV10-3	few	TRBJ2-4	TGTGCCATCAGTGAGTCCTTAGATCCGCAGGGGCAAGCCAAAAACATTCAGTACTTC	CAISESLDPQGQAKNIQYF
TRBD2	TRBV2	many	TRBJ2-3	TGTGCCAGCTCGGGGGGACTACCCACAGATACGCAGTATTTT	CASSGGLPTDTQYF
NA	TRBV28	many	TRBJ2-7	TGTGCCAGCAGTTTACAGAGCTCCTACGAGCAGTACTTC	CASSLQSSYEQYF
TRBD2	TRBV12-3/TRBV12-4	many	TRBJ2-2	TGTGCCAGCAGCTCGTTAGCGGGAGGGACCGGGGAGCTGTTTTTT	CASSSLAGGTGELFF
NA	TRBV6-1	many	TRBJ1-1	TGTGCCAGCAGTCCCCTTGACATCTACACTGAAGCTTTCTTT	CASSPLDIYTEAFF
TRBD1	TRBV6-2/TRBV6-3	few	TRBJ1-2	TGTGCCAGCAGAACAGGGGTCGGTGGCTACACCTTC	CASRTGVGGYTF
NA	TRBV7-9	NA	TRBJ2-7	TGTGCCAGCAGCCCGGACGGAGGGAATGACGAGCAGTACTTC	CASSPDGGNDEQYF
NA	TRBV12-3/TRBV12-4	NA	TRBJ2-1	TGTGCCAGCAGAAGCAGGACCCCCTTGAACAATGAGCAGTTCTTC	CASRSRTPLNNEQFF
TRBD1	TRBV7-9	NA	TRBJ2-7	TGTGCCAGCAGCCAAGGACAGGGGGGTGAGCAGTACTTC	CASSQGQGGEQYF
NA	TRBV11-3	few	TRBJ1-5	TGTGCCAGCCATCTCCCGCGACAGCCCCAGCATTTT	CASHLPRQPQHF
NA	TRBV5-6	NA	TRBJ1-4	TGTGCCAGCAGCTTGTCCTACCAGTGGAGTCTTGAAAAACTGTTTTTT	CASSLSYQWSLEKLFF
NA	TRBV5-1	NA	TRBJ2-7	TGCGCCAGCGGGGGGCAGACCTGGAGAGGGGAGCAGTACTTC	CASGGQTWRGEQYF
NA	TRBV24-1	few	TRBJ2-6	TGTGCCACCAGTGACCCCACATACTCTGGGGCCAACGTCCTGACTTTC	CATSDPTYSGANVLTF
NA	TRBV4-3	NA	TRBJ2-7	TGCGCCAGCAGCCAACTGCTGGGGCGGTACGAGCAGTACTTC	CASSQLLGRYEQYF
NA	TRBV6-2/TRBV6-3	NA	TRBJ1-2	TGTGCCAGCAGTTACAGGGAACCTAACTATGGCTACACCTTC	CASSYREPNYGYTF
NA	TRBV27	few	TRBJ2-7	TGTGCCAGCAGTCCACTGAGTGTCCACGAGCAGTACTTC	CASSPLSVHEQYF
NA	TRBV2	NA	TRBJ1-4	TGTGCCAGCAGTGTGTGGGGACCCTATAATGAAAAACTGTTTTTT	CASSVWGPYNEKLFF
TRBD1	TRBV12-3/TRBV12-4	many	TRBJ1-5	TGTGCCAGCAACGATGGACAGGGCCGTCAGCCCCAGCATTTT	CASNDGQGRQPQHF
NA	TRBV6-2/TRBV6-3	many	TRBJ2-5	TGTGCCAGCAGTCCGCCTTTTCGAGGGAGGAAAGAGACCCAGTACTTC	CASSPPFRGRKETQYF
NA	TRBV12-3/TRBV12-4	NA	TRBJ1-3	TGTGCCAGCAGACTTCTGGGAAACACCATATATTTT	CASRLLGNTIYF
NA	TRBV12-3/TRBV12-4	few	TRBJ2-7	TGTGCCAGCAGTTTACAGCCTCAGACCCACGAGCAGTACTTC	CASSLQPQTHEQYF
NA	TRBV3-1	NA	TRBJ1-2	TGTGCCAGCAGCCAAGATTATTCCCCGGCAGGACTCTATGGCTACACCTTC	CASSQDYSPAGLYGYTF
NA	TRBV12-3/TRBV12-4	many	TRBJ1-1	TGTGCCATCGACCGGGGGGGAGCTGAAGCTTTCTTT	CAIDRGGAEAFF
NA	TRBV12-3/TRBV12-4	many	TRBJ2-2	TGTGCCAGCAGTTTAGCGTACACCGGGGAGCTGTTTTTT	CASSLAYTGELFF